Sequencing of this T cell receptor beta chain was carried out in a study of OX40 agonist ivuxolimab in advanced cancers. As for the study in general: The dose of intravenous ivuxolimab that patients received every 2 weeks ranged from 0.01 to 10 mg/kg. General study results and limits: Some patients who did not respond also had low normalized T-cell clonal expansion.

Using immunoSEQ multiplex PCR, the repertoire was profiled, and TCRdb retains in-frame clones only, with some absent. The table shows 60,000 to 75,000 clones, with roughly 89% occurring only once. A word on this clone: Its cognate antigen is unknown.

Excluded were patients having autoimmune disease history or systemic immunosuppression. This clonotype originated in an adult with an advanced solid tumor such as melanoma, head and neck, liver or kidney cancer. The sample consisted of CD4+ or CD8+ T cells sorted from blood, taken in a trial of the OX40 agonist ivuxolimab.

CDR3 protein: CASSIRDGSYEQYF. The DNA of the CDR3 is TGTGCCAGTAGTATACGGGACGGCTCCTACGAGCAGTACTTC. The genes are TRBV19 and TRBJ2-7; either TRBD1 or TRBD2 may fit D (5 bases each). Germline loops: CDR1 LNHDA, CDR2 SQIVND (reference sequence). The ends were cut back, 2 bases at V and 0 bases at J, with 8 bases in the middle. The CDR3 is 14 amino acids. Full variable domain (outside the CDR3, taken from reference TRBV19 and TRBJ2-7): DGGITQSPKYLFRKEGQNVTLSCEQNLNHDAMYWYRQDPGQGLRLIYYSQIVNDFQKGDIAEGYSVSREKKESFPLTVTSAQKNPTAFYLCASSIRDGSYEQYFGPGTRLTVT.